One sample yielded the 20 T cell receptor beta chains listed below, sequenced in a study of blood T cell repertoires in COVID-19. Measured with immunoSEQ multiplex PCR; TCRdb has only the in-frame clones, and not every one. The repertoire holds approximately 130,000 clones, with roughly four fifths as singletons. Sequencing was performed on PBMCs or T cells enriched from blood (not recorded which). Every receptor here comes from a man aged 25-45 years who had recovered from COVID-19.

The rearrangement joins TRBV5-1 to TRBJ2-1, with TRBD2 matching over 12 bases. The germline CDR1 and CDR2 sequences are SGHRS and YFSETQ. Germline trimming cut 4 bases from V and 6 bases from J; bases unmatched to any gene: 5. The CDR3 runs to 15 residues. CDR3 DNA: TGCGCCAGCAGCCTAGCGGGAGGGCTAAGCAATGAGCAGTTCTTC. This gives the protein CASSLAGGLSNEQFF.

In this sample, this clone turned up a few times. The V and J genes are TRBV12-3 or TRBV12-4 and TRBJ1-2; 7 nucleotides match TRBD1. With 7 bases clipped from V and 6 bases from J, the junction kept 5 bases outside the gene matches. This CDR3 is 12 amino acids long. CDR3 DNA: TGTGCCAGCAATAGGGGGACAGATGGCTACACCTTC. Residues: CASNRGTDGYTF.

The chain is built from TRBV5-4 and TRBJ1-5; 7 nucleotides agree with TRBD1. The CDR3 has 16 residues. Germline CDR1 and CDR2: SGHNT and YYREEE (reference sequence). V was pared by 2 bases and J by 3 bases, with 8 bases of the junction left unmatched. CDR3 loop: CASSFTGTGANQPQHF. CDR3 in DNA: TGTGCCAGCAGCTTCACTGGTACAGGGGCCAATCAGCCCCAGCATTTT.

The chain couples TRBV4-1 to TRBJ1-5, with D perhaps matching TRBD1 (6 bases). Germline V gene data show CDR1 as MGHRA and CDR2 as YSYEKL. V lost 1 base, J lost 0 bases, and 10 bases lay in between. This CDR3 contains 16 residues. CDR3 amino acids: CASSQGGTYSNQPQHF. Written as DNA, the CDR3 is TGCGCCAGCAGCCAAGGTGGGACATATAGCAATCAGCCCCAGCATTTT.

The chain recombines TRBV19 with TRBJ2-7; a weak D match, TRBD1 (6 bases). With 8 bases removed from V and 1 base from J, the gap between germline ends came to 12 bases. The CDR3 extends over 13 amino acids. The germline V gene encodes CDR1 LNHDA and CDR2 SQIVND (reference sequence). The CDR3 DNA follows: TGTGCCAGTTCCGCGACAGGATCCTACGAGCAGTACTTC. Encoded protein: CASSATGSYEQYF.

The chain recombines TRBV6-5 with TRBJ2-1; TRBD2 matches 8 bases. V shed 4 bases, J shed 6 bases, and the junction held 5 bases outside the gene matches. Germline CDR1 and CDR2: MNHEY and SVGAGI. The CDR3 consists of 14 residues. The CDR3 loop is CASSLREGPNEQFF. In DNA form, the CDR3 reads TGTGCCAGCAGTTTACGGGAGGGCCCCAATGAGCAGTTCTTC.

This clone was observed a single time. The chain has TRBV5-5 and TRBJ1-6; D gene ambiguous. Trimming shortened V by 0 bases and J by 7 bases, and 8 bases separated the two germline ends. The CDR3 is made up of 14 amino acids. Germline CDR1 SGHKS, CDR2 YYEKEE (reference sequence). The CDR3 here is CASSLEGRNSPLHF. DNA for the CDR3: TGTGCCAGCAGCTTGGAAGGGAGGAATTCACCCCTCCACTTT.

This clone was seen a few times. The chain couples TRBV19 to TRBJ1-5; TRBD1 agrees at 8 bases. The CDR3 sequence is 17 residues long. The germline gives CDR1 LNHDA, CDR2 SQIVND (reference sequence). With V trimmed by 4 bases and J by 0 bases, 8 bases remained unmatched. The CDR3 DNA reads TGTGCCAGTAGTAGGGCAGCAGGGGGCTATAGCAATCAGCCCCAGCATTTT. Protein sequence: CASSRAAGGYSNQPQHF.

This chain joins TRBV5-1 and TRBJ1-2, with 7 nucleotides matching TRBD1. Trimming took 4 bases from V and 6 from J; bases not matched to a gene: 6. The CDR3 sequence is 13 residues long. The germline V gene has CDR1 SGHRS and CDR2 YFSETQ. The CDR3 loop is CASSVQGKDGYTF. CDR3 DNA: TGCGCCAGCAGCGTACAGGGGAAAGATGGCTACACCTTC.

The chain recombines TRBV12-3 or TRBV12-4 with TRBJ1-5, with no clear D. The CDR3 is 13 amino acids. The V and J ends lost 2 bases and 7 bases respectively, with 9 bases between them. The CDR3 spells CASSLSEDQPQHF. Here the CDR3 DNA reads TGTGCCAGCAGTTTATCGGAGGACCAGCCCCAGCATTTT.

CDR3: CASSWDRGFQNSPLHF. In DNA, the CDR3 is TGTGCCAGCAGTTGGGACAGGGGCTTTCAAAACTCACCCCTCCACTTT. The chain links TRBV5-6 to TRBJ1-6, with 10 bases fitting TRBD1. The ends lost 5 bases at V and 10 bases at J; junction bases unmatched: 12. The germline CDR1 and CDR2 sequences are SGHDT and YYEEEE. This CDR3 comprises 16 residues.

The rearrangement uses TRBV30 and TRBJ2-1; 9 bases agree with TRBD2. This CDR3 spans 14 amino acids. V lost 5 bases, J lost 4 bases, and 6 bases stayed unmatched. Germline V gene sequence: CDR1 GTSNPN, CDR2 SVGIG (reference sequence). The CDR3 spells CAWGPGLAYNEQFF. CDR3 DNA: TGTGCCTGGGGTCCGGGACTAGCTTACAATGAGCAGTTCTTC.

The CDR3 here is CATSRDTQGSYGYTF. CDR3 sequence (DNA): TGTGCCACCAGCAGAGATACACAGGGAAGCTATGGCTACACCTTC. This chain joins TRBV15 and TRBJ1-2, with a possible D match to TRBD1 (6 bases). CDR3 size: 15 residues. V lost 0 bases to trimming and J lost 4 bases, with 12 bases between them. CDR1 LNHNV and CDR2 YYDKDF come from the germline V gene (reference sequence).

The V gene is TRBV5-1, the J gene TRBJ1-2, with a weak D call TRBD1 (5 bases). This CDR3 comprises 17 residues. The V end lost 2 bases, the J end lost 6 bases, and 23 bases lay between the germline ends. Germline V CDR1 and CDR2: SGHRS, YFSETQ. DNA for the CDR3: TGCGCCAGCAGCTTCGCGGGTTGGGGGGTGGCTCCTGATGGCTACACCTTC. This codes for CASSFAGWGVAPDGYTF.

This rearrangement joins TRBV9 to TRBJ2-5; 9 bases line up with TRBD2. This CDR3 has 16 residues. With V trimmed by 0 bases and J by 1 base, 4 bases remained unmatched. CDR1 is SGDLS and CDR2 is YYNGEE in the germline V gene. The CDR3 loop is CASSVGLAETQETQYF. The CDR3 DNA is TGTGCCAGCAGCGTAGGACTAGCGGAAACCCAAGAGACCCAGTACTTC.

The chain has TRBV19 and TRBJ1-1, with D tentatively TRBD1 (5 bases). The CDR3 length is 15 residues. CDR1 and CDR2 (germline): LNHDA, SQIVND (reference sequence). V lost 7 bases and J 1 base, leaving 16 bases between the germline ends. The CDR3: CASMLDTRQNTEAFF. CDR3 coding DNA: TGTGCCAGTATGCTGGACACCCGACAGAACACTGAAGCTTTCTTT.

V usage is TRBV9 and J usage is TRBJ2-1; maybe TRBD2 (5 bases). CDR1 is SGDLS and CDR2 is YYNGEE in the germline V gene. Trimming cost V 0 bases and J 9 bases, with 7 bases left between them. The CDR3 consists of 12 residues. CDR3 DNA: TGTGCCAGCAGCGTAGAACGGGGTGAGCAGTTCTTC. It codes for CASSVERGEQFF.

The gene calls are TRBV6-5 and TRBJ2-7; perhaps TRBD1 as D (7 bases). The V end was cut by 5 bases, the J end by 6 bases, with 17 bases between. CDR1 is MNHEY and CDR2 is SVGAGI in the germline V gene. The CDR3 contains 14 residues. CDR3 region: CASSPQGEAFEQYV. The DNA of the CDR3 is TGTGCCAGCAGTCCCCAGGGGGAGGCGTTCGAGCAGTACGTC.

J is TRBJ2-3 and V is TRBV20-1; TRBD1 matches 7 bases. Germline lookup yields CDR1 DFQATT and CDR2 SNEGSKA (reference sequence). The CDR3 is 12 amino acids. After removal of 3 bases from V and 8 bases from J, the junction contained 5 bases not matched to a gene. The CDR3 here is CSASGQVFTQYF. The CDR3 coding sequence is TGCAGTGCTAGTGGACAGGTTTTTACGCAGTATTTT.

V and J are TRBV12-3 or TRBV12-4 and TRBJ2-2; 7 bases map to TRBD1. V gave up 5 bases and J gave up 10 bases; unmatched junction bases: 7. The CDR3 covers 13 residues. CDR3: CASSTQGGEELFF. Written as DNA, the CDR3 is TGTGCCAGCAGTACCCAAGGGGGCGAGGAGCTGTTTTTT.